This passage covers 18 T cell receptor beta chains from one sample sequenced in a study of blood T cell repertoires in COVID-19. The method was immunoSEQ multiplex PCR; TCRdb's version includes in-frame clones alone and lacks a portion of them. This sample yields under 80,000 clones, of which around 81% are seen a single time; approximately 5% belongs to the top ten. Sequencing was performed on peripheral blood. The receptor source for this set is a man in his sixties or seventies with acute or convalescent COVID-19.

This clone was seen only once. The chain couples TRBV5-1 to TRBJ2-3, with TRBD2 matching 8 bases. Germline CDR1 and CDR2: SGHRS and YFSETQ. V lost 0 bases to trimming and J lost 5 bases; unmatched junction nucleotides: 2. The CDR3 covers 14 residues. The CDR3 sequence is CASSLVGGGDTQYF. CDR3 nucleotides: TGCGCCAGCAGCTTGGTCGGGGGGGGAGATACGCAGTATTTT.

The CDR3, as DNA: TGTGCCAGTAGGGGCAGGACGAACACCGGGGAGCTGTTTTTT. Translating gives CASRGRTNTGELFF. This chain links TRBV19 with TRBJ2-2; D remains ambiguous. The CDR3 covers 14 residues. Germline-derived CDR1 and CDR2 are LNHDA and SQIVND (reference sequence). Trimming took off 6 bases at V and 0 bases at J, with 8 bases between the two ends. Based on the CDR3 plus reference TRBV19 and TRBJ2-2, the full variable domain is DGGITQSPKYLFRKEGQNVTLSCEQNLNHDAMYWYRQDPGQGLRLIYYSQIVNDFQKGDIAEGYSVSREKKESFPLTVTSAQKNPTAFYLCASRGRTNTGELFFGEGSRLTVL.

This clone has a handful of counts. The rearrangement joins TRBV5-1 to TRBJ2-2, with D perhaps matching TRBD1 (6 bases). V lost 5 bases and J lost 0, with 11 bases in between. The CDR3 length is 15 residues. CDR1 and CDR2 (germline): SGHRS, YFSETQ. The CDR3 region has the DNA TGCGCCAGCAGTCGGGACACTTCGAACACCGGGGAGCTGTTTTTT. Its translation is CASSRDTSNTGELFF.

This chain joins TRBV6-2 or TRBV6-3 and TRBJ2-3; 13 nucleotides align to TRBD2. The CDR3 extends over 16 amino acids. With V trimmed by 2 bases and J by 6 bases, 5 bases remained unmatched. Germline-derived CDR1 and CDR2 are MNHEY and SVGEGT. The CDR3 region has the DNA TGTGCCAGCAGTTACGGACTAGCGGGGGATTCGGATACGCAGTATTTT. This translates into CASSYGLAGDSDTQYF.

The chain combines TRBV5-6 with TRBJ2-7; maybe TRBD2 (5 bases). CDR1 is SGHDT and CDR2 is YYEEEE in the germline V gene. Trimming cost V 0 bases and J 3 bases, with 7 bases left between them. This CDR3 has 13 amino acids. Here the CDR3 DNA reads TGTGCCAGCAGCTTGGTGGGGAGCTACGAGCAGTACTTC. Translation: CASSLVGSYEQYF.

V usage is TRBV27 and J usage is TRBJ1-1; 7 nucleotides align to TRBD1. Germline CDR1 MNHEY, CDR2 SMNVEV (reference sequence). The CDR3 contains 14 residues. V trimming: 6 bases; J trimming: 1 base; junction bases outside the gene matches: 5. The CDR3 is CASRVGDRNTEAFF. The CDR3 coding sequence is TGTGCCAGCAGGGTTGGGGACAGGAACACTGAAGCTTTCTTT.

V and J are TRBV2 and TRBJ2-5; possibly TRBD2 for D (6 bases). Trimming removed 10 bases from V and 2 bases from J, with 20 bases in between. The length of the CDR3 is 15 residues. Germline assignment: CDR1 SNHLY and CDR2 FYNNEI. The CDR3, as DNA: TGTGCCACCATTCTGAGAGGAGGGGCTCAAGAGACCCAGTACTTC. This sequence encodes CATILRGGAQETQYF.

This clone was observed once. The gene calls are TRBV5-1 and TRBJ2-5; 9 bases line up with TRBD1. V lost 6 bases to trimming and J lost 4 bases; unmatched junction nucleotides: 4. This CDR3 has 13 residues. Germline V CDR1 and CDR2: SGHRS, YFSETQ. The CDR3 is CASTQDRGETQYF. Here the CDR3 DNA reads TGCGCCAGCACCCAGGACAGGGGAGAGACCCAGTACTTC. The whole variable domain, remainder taken from reference TRBV5-1 and TRBJ2-5, is KAGVTQTPRYLIKTRGQQVTLSCSPISGHRSVSWYQQTPGQGLQFLFEYFSETQRNKGNFPGRFSGRQFSNSRSEMNVSTLELGDSALYLCASTQDRGETQYFGPGTRLLVL.

V gene TRBV6-6 combines with J gene TRBJ1-2; D perhaps matches TRBD1 (5 bases). CDR1 MNHNY and CDR2 SVGAGI come from the germline V gene (reference sequence). The CDR3 is 13 residues long. Trimming cost V 4 bases and J 5 bases, with 11 bases left between them. CDR3 sequence reads: CASSSGAAYGYTF. The CDR3 nucleotides read TGTGCCAGCAGTTCTGGGGCAGCGTATGGCTACACCTTC.

This clone was detected once. The chain recombines TRBV9 with TRBJ2-1; TRBD1 matches 8 bases. From germline, CDR1 is SGDLS and CDR2 YYNGEE. CDR3 length: 15 amino acids. V trimming: 0 bases; J trimming: 7 bases; junction bases outside the gene matches: 6. The CDR3 DNA sequence: TGTGCCAGCAGCGTAGTGGCAGGGGGCATAAATGAGCAGTTCTTC. Translation gives CASSVVAGGINEQFF.

The chain links TRBV5-6 to TRBJ2-3; 7 bases are shared with TRBD2. Germline CDR1 SGHDT, CDR2 YYEEEE. After removal of 4 bases from V and 0 bases from J, the junction contained 5 bases not matched to a gene. CDR3 length: 15 residues. CDR3 nucleotides: TGTGCCAGCAGCGTGCGGGGGACTAGCACAGATACGCAGTATTTT. Its protein product is CASSVRGTSTDTQYF.

The chain uses TRBV5-1 and TRBJ1-6; D uncertain. In germline, CDR1 is SGHRS, CDR2 YFSETQ. Trimming left V 0 bases short and J 10 bases short, with 8 bases between. The CDR3 length is 13 residues. The CDR3 loop is CASSLGERSPLHF. The DNA for the CDR3 is TGCGCCAGCAGCTTGGGAGAGCGGTCACCCCTCCACTTT.

The rearrangement uses TRBV7-9 and TRBJ1-6, with D possibly TRBD1 on 6 matching bases. CDR1 and CDR2 (germline): SEHNR, FQNEAQ (reference sequence). This CDR3 is built from 17 residues. V lost 1 base and J 8 bases, leaving 18 bases between the germline ends. This CDR3 is CASSLESQGKIHSPLHF. The CDR3 DNA reads as TGTGCCAGCAGCTTAGAGTCCCAGGGGAAGATTCATTCACCCCTCCACTTT. Full variable domain (outside the CDR3, taken from reference TRBV7-9 and TRBJ1-6): DTGVSQNPRHKITKRGQNVTFRCDPISEHNRLYWYRQTLGQGPEFLTYFQNEAQLEKSRLLSDRFSAERPKGSFSTLEIQRTEQGDSAMYLCASSLESQGKIHSPLHFGNGTRLTVT.

The chain carries TRBV4-1 and TRBJ2-1; 14 nucleotides agree with TRBD2. The germline CDR1 and CDR2 sequences are MGHRA and YSYEKL. Germline trimming cut 2 bases from V and 0 bases from J; bases unmatched to any gene: 9. This CDR3 region has 20 residues. As DNA, the CDR3 is TGCGCCAGCAGCCAACTGGGACTAGCGGGGGCTCGAAGCTCCTACAATGAGCAGTTCTTC. This gives the protein CASSQLGLAGARSSYNEQFF.

The V call is TRBV12-3 or TRBV12-4, the J call TRBJ2-5; a weak D match, TRBD1 (6 bases). V gave up 5 bases and J gave up 5 bases, with 12 bases separating them. The CDR3 length is 13 residues. Here the CDR3 reads CASSGGARETQYF. CDR3 coding DNA: TGTGCCAGCAGTGGGGGCGCCCGGGAGACCCAGTACTTC.

The chain couples TRBV6-5 to TRBJ2-2, with a possible D match to TRBD1 (5 bases). Germline assignment: CDR1 MNHEY and CDR2 SVGAGI. CDR3 size: 13 residues. The V gene lost 7 bases and the J gene lost 1 base, with 7 bases spanning the gap. Here the CDR3 DNA reads TGTGCCAGCAACAGGTTGAACACCGGGGAGCTGTTTTTT. Translation gives CASNRLNTGELFF.

V gene TRBV2 combines with J gene TRBJ2-1; 9 nucleotides match TRBD2. There are 17 residues in the CDR3. Germline CDR1 and CDR2: SNHLY and FYNNEI. Trimming took 6 bases from V and 7 from J; bases not matched to a gene: 16. The CDR3 is CASSPPSGAGGLNEQFF. The CDR3, as DNA: TGTGCCAGCAGCCCCCCCAGTGGGGCGGGGGGGCTTAATGAGCAGTTCTTC.

This rearrangement joins TRBV10-1 to TRBJ1-2; D unclear. V was trimmed by 2 bases and J by 2 bases, leaving 9 bases between them. The CDR3 runs to 14 residues. Germline lookup yields CDR1 WNHNN and CDR2 SYGVQD (reference sequence). DNA of the CDR3: TGCGCCAGCAGTGAGAGTACGGGAAACTATGGCTACACCTTC. This gives the protein CASSESTGNYGYTF.